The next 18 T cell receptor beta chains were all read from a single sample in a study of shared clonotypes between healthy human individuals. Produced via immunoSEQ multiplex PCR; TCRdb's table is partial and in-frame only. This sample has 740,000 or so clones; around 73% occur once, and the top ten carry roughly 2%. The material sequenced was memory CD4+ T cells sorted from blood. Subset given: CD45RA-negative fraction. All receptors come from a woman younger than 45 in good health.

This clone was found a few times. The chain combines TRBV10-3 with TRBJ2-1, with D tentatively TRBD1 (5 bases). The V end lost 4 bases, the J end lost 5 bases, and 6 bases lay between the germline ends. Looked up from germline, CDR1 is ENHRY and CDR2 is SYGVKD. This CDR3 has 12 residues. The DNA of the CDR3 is TGTGCCATCAGTGTAGGGGACAATGAGCAGTTCTTC. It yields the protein CAISVGDNEQFF.

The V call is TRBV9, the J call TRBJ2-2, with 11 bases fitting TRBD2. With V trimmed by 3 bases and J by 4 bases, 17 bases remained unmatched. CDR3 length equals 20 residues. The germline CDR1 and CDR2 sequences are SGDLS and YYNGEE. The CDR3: CASSATGRLSGRATTGELFF. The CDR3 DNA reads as TGTGCCAGCAGCGCGACAGGGAGACTTAGCGGGAGGGCCACCACCGGGGAGCTGTTTTTT.

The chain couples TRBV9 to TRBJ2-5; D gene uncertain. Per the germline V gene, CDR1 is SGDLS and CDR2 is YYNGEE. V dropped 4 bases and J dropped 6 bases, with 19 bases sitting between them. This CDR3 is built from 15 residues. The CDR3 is CASSPVGYPVKTQYF. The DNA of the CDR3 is TGTGCCAGCAGCCCAGTAGGCTACCCAGTGAAGACCCAGTACTTC.

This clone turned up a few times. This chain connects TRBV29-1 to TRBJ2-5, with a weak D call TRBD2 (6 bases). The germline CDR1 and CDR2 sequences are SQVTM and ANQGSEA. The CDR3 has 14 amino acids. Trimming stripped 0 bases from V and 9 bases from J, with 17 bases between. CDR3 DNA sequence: TGCAGCGTTGAAGATGAGCGGGCCCCGTGGTCCCAGTACTTC. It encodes CSVEDERAPWSQYF.

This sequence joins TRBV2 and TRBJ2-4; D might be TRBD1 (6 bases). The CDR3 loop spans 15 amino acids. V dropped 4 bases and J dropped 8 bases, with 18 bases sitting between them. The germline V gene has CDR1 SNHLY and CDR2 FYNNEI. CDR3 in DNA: TGTGCCAGCAGTGCCCGACAGGTGCCTTCGGACATTCAGTACTTC. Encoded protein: CASSARQVPSDIQYF.

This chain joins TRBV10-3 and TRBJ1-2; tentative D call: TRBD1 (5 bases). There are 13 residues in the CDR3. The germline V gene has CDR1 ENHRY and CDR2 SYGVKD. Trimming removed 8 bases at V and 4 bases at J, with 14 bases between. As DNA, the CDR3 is TGTGCCATCGGAGGCGGGGCCGGCTATGGCTACACCTTC. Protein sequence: CAIGGGAGYGYTF.

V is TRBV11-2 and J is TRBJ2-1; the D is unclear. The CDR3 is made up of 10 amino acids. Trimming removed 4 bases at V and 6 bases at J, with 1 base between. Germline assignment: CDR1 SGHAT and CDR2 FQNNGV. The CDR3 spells CASSSNEQFF. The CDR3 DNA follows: TGTGCCAGCAGCTCCAATGAGCAGTTCTTC. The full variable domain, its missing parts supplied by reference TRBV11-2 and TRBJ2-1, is EAGVAQSPRYKIIEKRQSVAFWCNPISGHATLYWYQQILGQGPKLLIQFQNNGVVDDSQLPKDRFSAERLKGVDSTLKIQPAKLEDSAVYLCASSSNEQFFGPGTRLTVL.

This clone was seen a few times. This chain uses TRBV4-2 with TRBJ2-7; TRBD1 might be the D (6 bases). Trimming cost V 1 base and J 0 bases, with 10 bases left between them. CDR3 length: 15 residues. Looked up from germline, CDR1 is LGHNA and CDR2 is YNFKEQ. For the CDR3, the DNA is TGTGCCAGCAGCCAAGCGGACAGAAGCTCCTACGAGCAGTACTTC. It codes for CASSQADRSSYEQYF.

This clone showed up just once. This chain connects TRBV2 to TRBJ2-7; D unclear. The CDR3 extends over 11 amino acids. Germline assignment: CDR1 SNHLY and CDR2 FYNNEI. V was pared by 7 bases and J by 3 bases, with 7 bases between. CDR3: CASTDGYEQYF. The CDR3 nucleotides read TGTGCCAGCACAGACGGCTACGAGCAGTACTTC.

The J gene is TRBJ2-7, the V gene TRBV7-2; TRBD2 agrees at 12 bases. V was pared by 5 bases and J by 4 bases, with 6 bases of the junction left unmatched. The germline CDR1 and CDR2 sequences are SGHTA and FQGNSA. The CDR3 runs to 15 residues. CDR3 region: CASSATSGSFYEQYF. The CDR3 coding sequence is TGTGCCAGCAGCGCGACTAGCGGGAGTTTTTACGAGCAGTACTTC.

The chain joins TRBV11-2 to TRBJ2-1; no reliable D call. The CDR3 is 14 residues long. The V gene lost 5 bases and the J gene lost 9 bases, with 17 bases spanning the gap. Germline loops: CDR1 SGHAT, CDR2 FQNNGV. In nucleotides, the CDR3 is TGTGCCAGCAGCCCCGTTCCAGTTAGGTCTGAGCAGTTCTTC. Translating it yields CASSPVPVRSEQFF.

CDR3 in amino acids: CASRTDRGQQETQYF. Here the CDR3 DNA reads TGTGCCAGCAGGACCGACAGGGGGCAGCAAGAGACCCAGTACTTC. The chain joins TRBV28 to TRBJ2-5; the match to TRBD1 covers 10 bases. CDR1 is MDHEN, CDR2 SYDVKM, per germline. This CDR3 is built from 15 residues. The V segment lost 6 bases and the J segment 2 bases; nucleotides outside the gene matches: 6.

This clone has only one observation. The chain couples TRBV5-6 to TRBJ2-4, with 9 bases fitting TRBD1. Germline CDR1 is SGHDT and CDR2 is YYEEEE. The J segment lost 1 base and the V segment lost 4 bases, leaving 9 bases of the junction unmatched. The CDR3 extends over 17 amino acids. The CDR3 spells CASSKTLQGAAKNIQYF. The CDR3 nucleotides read TGTGCCAGCAGCAAAACTTTACAGGGGGCTGCCAAAAACATTCAGTACTTC.

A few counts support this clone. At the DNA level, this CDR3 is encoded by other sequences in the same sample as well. CDR3 nucleotide sequence: TGTGCCAGCAGCACCCAGAGGGACACTGAAGCTTTCTTT. It is translated as CASSTQRDTEAFF. The chain recombines TRBV7-3 with TRBJ1-1; D ambiguous. The germline CDR1 and CDR2 sequences are SGHTA and FQGTGA. The CDR3 consists of 13 residues. Trimming took 5 bases from V and 3 from J, leaving 10 bases between them.

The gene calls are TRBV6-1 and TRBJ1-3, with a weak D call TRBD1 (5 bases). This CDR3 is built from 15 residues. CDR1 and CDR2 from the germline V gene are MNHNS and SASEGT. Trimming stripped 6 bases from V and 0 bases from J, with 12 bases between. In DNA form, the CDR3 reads TGTGCCAGCAGGGACTTTGGGGGCTCTGGAAACACCATATATTTT. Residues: CASRDFGGSGNTIYF.

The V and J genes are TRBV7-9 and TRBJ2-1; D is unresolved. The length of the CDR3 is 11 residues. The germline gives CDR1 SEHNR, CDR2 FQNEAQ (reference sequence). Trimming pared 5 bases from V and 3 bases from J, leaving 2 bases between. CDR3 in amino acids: CASSRYNEQFF. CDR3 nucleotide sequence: TGTGCCAGCAGCCGCTACAATGAGCAGTTCTTC. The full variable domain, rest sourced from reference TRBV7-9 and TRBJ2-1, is DTGVSQNPRHKITKRGQNVTFRCDPISEHNRLYWYRQTLGQGPEFLTYFQNEAQLEKSRLLSDRFSAERPKGSFSTLEIQRTEQGDSAMYLCASSRYNEQFFGPGTRLTVL.

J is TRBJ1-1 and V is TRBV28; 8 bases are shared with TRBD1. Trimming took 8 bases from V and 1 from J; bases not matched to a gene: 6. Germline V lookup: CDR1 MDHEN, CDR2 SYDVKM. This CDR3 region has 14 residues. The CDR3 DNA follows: TGTGCCAGCCAACCAGGACAGGGGAACACTGAAGCTTTCTTT. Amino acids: CASQPGQGNTEAFF.

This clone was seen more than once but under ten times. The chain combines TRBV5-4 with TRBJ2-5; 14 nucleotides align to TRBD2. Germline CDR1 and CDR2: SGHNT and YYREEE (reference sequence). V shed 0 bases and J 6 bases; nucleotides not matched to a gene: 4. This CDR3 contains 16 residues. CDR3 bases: TGTGCCAGCAGCTTGGGTGGGACTAGCGGGAGCAAGACCCAGTACTTC. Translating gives CASSLGGTSGSKTQYF.